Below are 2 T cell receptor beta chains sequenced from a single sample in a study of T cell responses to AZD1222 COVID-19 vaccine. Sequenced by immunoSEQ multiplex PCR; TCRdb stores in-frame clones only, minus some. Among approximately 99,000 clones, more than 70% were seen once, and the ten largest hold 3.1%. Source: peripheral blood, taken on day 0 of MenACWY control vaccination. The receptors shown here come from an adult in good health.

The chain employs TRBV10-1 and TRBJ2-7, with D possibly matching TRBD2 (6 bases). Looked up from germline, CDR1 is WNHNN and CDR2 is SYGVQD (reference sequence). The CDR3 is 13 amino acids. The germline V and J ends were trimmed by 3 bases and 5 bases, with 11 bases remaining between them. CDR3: CASSEGTRNEQYF. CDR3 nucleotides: TGCGCCAGCAGTGAAGGGACTCGGAACGAGCAGTACTTC.

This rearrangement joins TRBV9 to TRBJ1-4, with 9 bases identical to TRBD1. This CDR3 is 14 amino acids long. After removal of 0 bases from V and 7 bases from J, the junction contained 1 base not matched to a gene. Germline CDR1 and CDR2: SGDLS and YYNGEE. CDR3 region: CASSVGDRAEKLFF. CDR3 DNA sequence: TGTGCCAGCAGCGTAGGGGACAGGGCTGAAAAACTGTTTTTT.